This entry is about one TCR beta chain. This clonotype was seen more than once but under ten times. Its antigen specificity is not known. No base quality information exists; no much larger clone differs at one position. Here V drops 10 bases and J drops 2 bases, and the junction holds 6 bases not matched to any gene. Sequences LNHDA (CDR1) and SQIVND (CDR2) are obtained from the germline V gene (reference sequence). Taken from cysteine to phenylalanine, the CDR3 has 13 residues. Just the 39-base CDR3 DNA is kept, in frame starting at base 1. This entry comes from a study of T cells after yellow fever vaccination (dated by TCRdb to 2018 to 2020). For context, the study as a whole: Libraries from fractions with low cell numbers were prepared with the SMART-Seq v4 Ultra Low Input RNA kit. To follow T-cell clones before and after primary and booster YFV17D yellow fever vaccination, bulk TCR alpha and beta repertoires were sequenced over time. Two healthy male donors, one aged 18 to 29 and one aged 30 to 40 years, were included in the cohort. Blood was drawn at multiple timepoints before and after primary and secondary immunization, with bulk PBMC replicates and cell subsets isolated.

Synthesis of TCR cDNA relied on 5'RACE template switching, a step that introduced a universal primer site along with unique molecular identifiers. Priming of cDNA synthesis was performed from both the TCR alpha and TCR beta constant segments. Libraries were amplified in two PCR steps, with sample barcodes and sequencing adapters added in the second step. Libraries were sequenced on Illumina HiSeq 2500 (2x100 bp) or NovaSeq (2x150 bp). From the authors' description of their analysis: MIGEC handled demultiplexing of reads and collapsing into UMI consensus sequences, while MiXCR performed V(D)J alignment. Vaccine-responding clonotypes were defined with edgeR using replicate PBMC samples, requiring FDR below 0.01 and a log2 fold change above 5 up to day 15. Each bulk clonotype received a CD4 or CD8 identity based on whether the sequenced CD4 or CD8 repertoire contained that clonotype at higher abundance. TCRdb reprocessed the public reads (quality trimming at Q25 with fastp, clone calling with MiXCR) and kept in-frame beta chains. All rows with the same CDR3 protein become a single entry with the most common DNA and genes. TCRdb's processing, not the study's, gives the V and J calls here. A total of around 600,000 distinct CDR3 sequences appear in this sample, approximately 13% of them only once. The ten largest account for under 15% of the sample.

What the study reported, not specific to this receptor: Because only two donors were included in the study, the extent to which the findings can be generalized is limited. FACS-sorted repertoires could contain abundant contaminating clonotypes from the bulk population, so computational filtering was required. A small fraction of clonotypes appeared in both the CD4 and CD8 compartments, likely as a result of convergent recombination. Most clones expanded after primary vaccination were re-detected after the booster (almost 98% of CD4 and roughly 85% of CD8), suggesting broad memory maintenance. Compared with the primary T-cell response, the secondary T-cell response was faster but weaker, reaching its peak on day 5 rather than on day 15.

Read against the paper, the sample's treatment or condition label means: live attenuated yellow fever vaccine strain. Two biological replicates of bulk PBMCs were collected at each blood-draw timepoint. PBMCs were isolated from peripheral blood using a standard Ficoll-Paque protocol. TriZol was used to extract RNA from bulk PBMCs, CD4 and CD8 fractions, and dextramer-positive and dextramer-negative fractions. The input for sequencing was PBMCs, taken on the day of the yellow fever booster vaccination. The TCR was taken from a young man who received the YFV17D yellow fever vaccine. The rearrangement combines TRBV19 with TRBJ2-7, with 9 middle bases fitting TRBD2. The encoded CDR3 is CATAGGRAYEQYF. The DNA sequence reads TGTGCCACCGCGGGCGGGAGGGCCTACGAGCAGTACTTC. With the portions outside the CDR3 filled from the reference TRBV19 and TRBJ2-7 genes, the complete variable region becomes DGGITQSPKYLFRKEGQNVTLSCEQNLNHDAMYWYRQDPGQGLRLIYYSQIVNDFQKGDIAEGYSVSREKKESFPLTVTSAQKNPTAFYLCATAGGRAYEQYFGPGTRLTVT.